Each of the 27 T cell receptor beta chains below was sequenced from the same sample in a study of CD8+ T cells in alopecia areata (dated by TCRdb to 2016 to 2018). Reading the label with the study, this specimen's time point is: more than 3 weeks on oral tofacitinib. The intended sense of this specimen's treatment or condition label: oral pan-JAK inhibitor, 5-10 mg twice daily. Libraries came from the immunoSEQ multiplex PCR assay. For TCR sequencing, RNA was extracted from every sample and reverse transcribed into cDNA to serve as template. Imported from immuneACCESS, the table was reduced by TCRdb to in-frame sequences with V and J called. These copies leave out some clones; in studies compared against another copy, an unresolved V gene accounts for under half, and the cause of the remainder is not known. The sample table contains about 220,000 clones; only one count was recorded for roughly 56% of them. In total, the top ten clones hold roughly 1.5% of the sample.

The sample in question was CD4+ T cells sorted from blood, obtained at week 4, from a patient treated with tofacitinib. These receptors were obtained from a human donor with alopecia areata.

This clone was recorded a few times. The rearrangement joins TRBV29-1 to TRBJ2-1, with D unclear. Germline V gene sequence: CDR1 SQVTM, CDR2 ANQGSEA. The CDR3 is 12 amino acids. Deletions cut 6 bases from V and 3 bases from J, with 9 bases between. CDR3 protein: CSVGNIYNEQFF. DNA for the CDR3: TGCAGCGTGGGGAACATCTACAATGAGCAGTTCTTC.

The table lists this clone with a few counts. The rearrangement joins TRBV18 to TRBJ1-1; D is ambiguous. V lost 1 base and J 0 bases, leaving 6 bases between the germline ends. CDR1 KGHSH and CDR2 LQKENI come from the germline V gene. This CDR3 spans 14 amino acids. The CDR3 DNA reads TGTGCCAGCTCACCACAGAGCTTGAACACTGAAGCTTTCTTT. Residues: CASSPQSLNTEAFF.

The chain carries TRBV18 and TRBJ2-2, with 8 bases matching TRBD1. The CDR3 is 15 residues long. V lost 6 bases to trimming and J lost 0 bases; unmatched junction nucleotides: 3. Germline lookup yields CDR1 KGHSH and CDR2 LQKENI. CDR3 bases: TGTGCCAGCTCGACAGGGGTCACGAACACCGGGGAGCTGTTTTTT. It yields the protein CASSTGVTNTGELFF.

The chain is built from TRBV11-1 and TRBJ2-7, with TRBD1 identical over 8 bases. V was clipped by 6 bases and J by 3 bases; unmatched bases: 4. The CDR3 spans 13 residues. CDR1 and CDR2 (germline): SGHAT, FQDESV (reference sequence). DNA of the CDR3: TGTGCCAGCAGTCCTGACAGGGGCTACGAGCAGTACTTC. This translates into CASSPDRGYEQYF.

This rearrangement joins TRBV28 to TRBJ2-4, with D unresolved. CDR1 MDHEN and CDR2 SYDVKM come from the germline V gene. V lost 5 bases, J lost 0 bases, and 2 bases lay in between. This CDR3 comprises 12 residues. The CDR3 DNA follows: TGTGCCAGCAGTCTAGCCAAAAACATTCAGTACTTC. Translating it yields CASSLAKNIQYF.

The chain is built from TRBV19 and TRBJ2-1; D perhaps matches TRBD1 (6 bases). Trimming removed 3 bases at V and 4 bases at J, with 13 bases between. The germline gives CDR1 LNHDA, CDR2 SQIVND (reference sequence). The CDR3 has 15 amino acids. The CDR3 nucleotides read TGTGCCAGTAGTATCTCGTCAGGGGCTTACAATGAGCAGTTCTTC. Amino acids: CASSISSGAYNEQFF.

This clone was counted between two and nine times. The CDR3 spells CSAPDNGNEAFF. The CDR3 DNA sequence: TGCAGCGCTCCTGACAACGGGAATGAAGCTTTCTTT. The rearrangement uses TRBV29-1 and TRBJ1-1; the D is unclear. V dropped 7 bases and J dropped 7 bases, with 16 bases sitting between them. The CDR3 totals 12 residues. The germline CDR1 and CDR2 sequences are SQVTM and ANQGSEA.

This clone occurred a few times. The chain links TRBV28 to TRBJ1-2; no firm D call. The germline V gene encodes CDR1 MDHEN and CDR2 SYDVKM. Deletions cut 2 bases from V and 4 bases from J, with 5 bases between. The CDR3 has 12 residues. The DNA for the CDR3 is TGTGCCAGCAGTTTAGTACCCTATGGCTACACCTTC. Its translation: CASSLVPYGYTF.

The chain's CDR3 is CASSPDRGWRGYEQYF. CDR3 sequence (DNA): TGTGCCAGCAGCCCAGACAGGGGATGGAGGGGCTACGAGCAGTACTTC. This chain uses TRBV7-2 with TRBJ2-7, with TRBD1 matching over 8 bases. This CDR3 spans 16 amino acids. V was clipped by 5 bases and J by 3 bases; unmatched bases: 12. From germline, CDR1 is SGHTA and CDR2 FQGNSA. Looking up the rest from reference TRBV7-2 and TRBJ2-7 gives the full variable domain: GAGVSQSPSNKVTEKGKDVELRCDPISGHTALYWYRQSLGQGLEFLIYFQGNSAPDKSGLPSDRFSAERTGGSVSTLTIQRTQQEDSAVYLCASSPDRGWRGYEQYFGPGTRLTVT.

The chain employs TRBV30 and TRBJ2-1; D may be TRBD2 (5 bases). Germline CDR1 GTSNPN, CDR2 SVGIG (reference sequence). V was cut by 0 bases and J by 9 bases, with 15 bases left in between. The CDR3 has 14 residues. The CDR3: CAWSVPLAAAEQFF. The DNA of the CDR3 is TGTGCCTGGAGTGTACCCCTAGCCGCCGCTGAGCAGTTCTTC. The variable domain in full, completed from reference TRBV30 and TRBJ2-1, reads SQTIHQWPATLVQPVGSPLSLECTVEGTSNPNLYWYRQAAGRGLQLLFYSVGIGQISSEVPQNLSASRPQDRQFILSSKKLLLSDSGFYLCAWSVPLAAAEQFFGPGTRLTVL.

This chain connects TRBV7-8 to TRBJ2-1; TRBD2 is a possible D gene (5 bases). Trimming stripped 3 bases from V and 6 bases from J, with 9 bases between. CDR3 length: 13 amino acids. Germline CDR1 is SGHVS and CDR2 is FQNEAQ. The CDR3 loop is CASSFGILNEQFF. The DNA of the CDR3 is TGTGCCAGCAGCTTCGGGATCCTCAATGAGCAGTTCTTC.

This clone was seen only a few times. V and J are TRBV29-1 and TRBJ1-1, with unresolved D. The CDR3 is made up of 13 amino acids. Trimming shortened V by 1 base and J by 0 bases, and 6 bases separated the two germline ends. CDR1 and CDR2 (germline): SQVTM, ANQGSEA. The CDR3 DNA sequence: TGCAGCGTTGAAGTTGGGGTGAACACTGAAGCTTTCTTT. Its protein product is CSVEVGVNTEAFF.

This clone came up a few times. This chain uses TRBV5-1 with TRBJ2-3, with D uncertain. Looked up from germline, CDR1 is SGHRS and CDR2 is YFSETQ. V was pared by 7 bases and J by 2 bases, with 5 bases between. The CDR3 loop spans 11 amino acids. The CDR3 nucleotides are TGCGCCAGCCACAACACAGATACGCAGTATTTT. It encodes CASHNTDTQYF.

The chain has TRBV2 and TRBJ1-2; D is perhaps TRBD1 (6 bases). This CDR3 spans 12 amino acids. CDR1 and CDR2 from the germline V gene are SNHLY and FYNNEI. The V end was cut by 11 bases, the J end by 4 bases, with 14 bases between. This CDR3 reads CAVTQGPYGYTF. Written as DNA, the CDR3 is TGTGCCGTGACACAGGGCCCCTATGGCTACACCTTC.

The chain joins TRBV6-6 to TRBJ1-2; tentative D call: TRBD1 (5 bases). The germline V gene encodes CDR1 MNHNY and CDR2 SVGAGI (reference sequence). The CDR3 consists of 14 residues. Trimming stripped 4 bases from V and 7 bases from J, with 16 bases between. The CDR3 sequence is CASSSDDRLPGYTF. The CDR3 bases are TGTGCCAGCAGTTCGGATGACAGACTGCCTGGCTACACCTTC.

The chain recombines TRBV11-2 with TRBJ2-3; 8 bases fit TRBD2. The CDR3 sequence is 16 residues long. The J segment lost 5 bases and the V segment lost 5 bases, leaving 12 bases of the junction unmatched. Germline values: CDR1 SGHAT, CDR2 FQNNGV. CDR3 nucleotide sequence: TGTGCCAGCAGCCATAGGGGCGCGGGGGGCGTAGATACGCAGTATTTT. Translating it yields CASSHRGAGGVDTQYF.

This clone has only a few counts. The CDR3 bases are TGTGCCAGCAGTGAAATGGTAGGGGATGTCACTGAAGCTTTCTTT. Protein: CASSEMVGDVTEAFF. The chain couples TRBV2 to TRBJ1-1, with TRBD1 as a possible D gene (5 bases). V gave up 2 bases and J gave up 4 bases, with 14 bases separating them. Germline CDR1 and CDR2: SNHLY and FYNNEI. The CDR3 runs 15 residues.

This chain links TRBV5-6 with TRBJ1-2; unclear D gene. Trimming took 3 bases from V and 7 from J, leaving 7 bases between them. The CDR3 totals 11 residues. Germline assignment: CDR1 SGHDT and CDR2 YYEEEE. CDR3 DNA: TGTGCCAGCAGCTCGGCCCTTGGCTACACCTTC. Its protein product is CASSSALGYTF.

The rearrangement uses TRBV2 and TRBJ2-5; D might be TRBD1 (5 bases). CDR1 is SNHLY, CDR2 FYNNEI, per germline. The CDR3 length is 14 residues. Trimming shortened V by 3 bases and J by 5 bases, and 13 bases separated the two germline ends. The CDR3 here is CASSEKGRRETQYF. The CDR3 coding sequence is TGTGCCAGCAGTGAGAAGGGGCGTAGGGAGACCCAGTACTTC.

The genes are TRBV2 and TRBJ1-1, with D maybe TRBD1 (6 bases). The V gene's germline CDR1 is SNHLY and CDR2 FYNNEI. Trimming stripped 5 bases from V and 1 base from J, with 17 bases between. The CDR3 spans 16 residues. CDR3 in DNA: TGTGCCAGCAGTCCCCCGGACAGAGCGAAGAACACTGAAGCTTTCTTT. Translation: CASSPPDRAKNTEAFF.

V usage is TRBV29-1 and J usage is TRBJ2-3; D may be TRBD1 (5 bases). CDR3 size: 12 residues. V was shortened by 5 bases and J by 4 bases, with 10 bases between the two germline ends. Germline values: CDR1 SQVTM, CDR2 ANQGSEA. CDR3 protein: CSVTQGSDTQYF. Here the CDR3 DNA reads TGCAGCGTTACGCAGGGATCAGATACGCAGTATTTT.

This clone was picked up a small number of times. V and J are TRBV2 and TRBJ2-6; D is unresolved. The ends were cut back, 10 bases at V and 4 bases at J, with 8 bases in the middle. CDR1 SNHLY and CDR2 FYNNEI come from the germline V gene. The CDR3 consists of 12 residues. The CDR3 coding sequence is TGTGCCACCAACCTAGGGGCCAACGTCCTGACTTTC. This sequence encodes CATNLGANVLTF. The full variable domain, rest sourced from reference TRBV2 and TRBJ2-6, is EPEVTQTPSHQVTQMGQEVILRCVPISNHLYFYWYRQILGQKVEFLVSFYNNEISEKSEIFDDQFSVERPDGSNFTLKIRSTKLEDSAMYFCATNLGANVLTFGAGSRLTVL.

This clone turned up a few times. The CDR3 DNA is TGTGCCAGCAGTGAAAGGTCTGGGAGGGAAAATCAGCCCCAGCATTTT. Its translation is CASSERSGRENQPQHF. The chain couples TRBV2 to TRBJ1-5; D gene unclear. The V end was cut by 2 bases, the J end by 4 bases, with 15 bases between. Germline CDR1 is SNHLY and CDR2 is FYNNEI. The CDR3 is made up of 16 amino acids.

This clone was detected only a few times. The chain combines TRBV19 with TRBJ1-5; possibly TRBD1 for D (6 bases). The CDR3 consists of 14 residues. Trimming removed 7 bases from V and 3 bases from J, with 13 bases in between. The V gene's germline CDR1 is LNHDA and CDR2 SQIVND (reference sequence). This CDR3 reads CASTLRDNNQPQHF. DNA for the CDR3: TGTGCCAGTACTTTACGGGACAACAATCAGCCCCAGCATTTT. Based on the CDR3 plus reference TRBV19 and TRBJ1-5, the full variable domain is DGGITQSPKYLFRKEGQNVTLSCEQNLNHDAMYWYRQDPGQGLRLIYYSQIVNDFQKGDIAEGYSVSREKKESFPLTVTSAQKNPTAFYLCASTLRDNNQPQHFGDGTRLSIL.

The CDR3 sequence is CSVGDRLVSIQYF. CDR3 nucleotides: TGCAGCGTGGGGGACAGGCTCGTCTCCATTCAGTACTTC. The chain employs TRBV29-1 and TRBJ2-4; 8 positions match TRBD1. V shed 6 bases, J shed 9 bases, and the junction held 10 bases outside the gene matches. Germline V gene lookup returns CDR1 SQVTM and CDR2 ANQGSEA. The CDR3 length is 13 residues.

This clone was detected a few times. The rearrangement joins TRBV6-5 to TRBJ2-3, with D unresolved. Trimming removed 1 base at V and 6 bases at J, with 8 bases between. From germline, CDR1 is MNHEY and CDR2 SVGAGI. This CDR3 has 13 residues. The CDR3 sequence is CASSYLGYDTQYF. CDR3 coding DNA: TGTGCCAGCAGTTACTTGGGGTATGATACGCAGTATTTT.

The V and J genes are TRBV15 and TRBJ1-5; D remains unclear. The germline CDR1 and CDR2 sequences are LNHNV and YYDKDF (reference sequence). Trimming left V 0 bases short and J 7 bases short, with 7 bases between. This CDR3 spans 13 amino acids. The CDR3 here is CATSRDPWQPQHF. The CDR3, as DNA: TGTGCCACCAGCAGAGATCCTTGGCAGCCCCAGCATTTT.